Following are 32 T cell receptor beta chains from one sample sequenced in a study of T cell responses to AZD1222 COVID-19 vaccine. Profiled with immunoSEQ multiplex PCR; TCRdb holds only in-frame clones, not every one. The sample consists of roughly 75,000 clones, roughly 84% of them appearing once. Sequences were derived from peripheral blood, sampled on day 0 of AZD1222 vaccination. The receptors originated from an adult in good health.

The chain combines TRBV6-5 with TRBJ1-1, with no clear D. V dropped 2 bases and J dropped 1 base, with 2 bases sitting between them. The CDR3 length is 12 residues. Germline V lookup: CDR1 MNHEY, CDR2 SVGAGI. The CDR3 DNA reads TGTGCCAGCAGTTACCAGAACACTGAAGCTTTCTTT. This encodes CASSYQNTEAFF.

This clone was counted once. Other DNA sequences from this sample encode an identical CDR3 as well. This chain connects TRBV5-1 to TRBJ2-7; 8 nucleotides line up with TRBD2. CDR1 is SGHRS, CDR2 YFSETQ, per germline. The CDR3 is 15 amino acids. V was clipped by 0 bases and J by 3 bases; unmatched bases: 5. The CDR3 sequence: CASSLGRGVLYEQYF. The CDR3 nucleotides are TGCGCCAGCAGCTTGGGGCGGGGGGTACTCTACGAGCAGTACTTC.

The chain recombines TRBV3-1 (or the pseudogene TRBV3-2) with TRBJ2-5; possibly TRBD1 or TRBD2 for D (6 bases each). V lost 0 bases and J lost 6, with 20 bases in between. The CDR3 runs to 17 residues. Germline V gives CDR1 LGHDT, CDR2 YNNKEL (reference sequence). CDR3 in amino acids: CASSQEIVGGIGKTQYF. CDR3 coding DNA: TGTGCCAGCAGCCAAGAGATAGTGGGGGGCATTGGGAAGACCCAGTACTTC.

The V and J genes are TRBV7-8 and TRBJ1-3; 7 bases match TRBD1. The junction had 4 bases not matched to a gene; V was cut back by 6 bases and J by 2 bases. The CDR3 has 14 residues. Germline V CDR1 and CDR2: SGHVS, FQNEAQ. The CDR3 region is CASRPRGAGNTIYF. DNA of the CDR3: TGTGCCAGCAGACCCAGGGGGGCTGGAAACACCATATATTTT.

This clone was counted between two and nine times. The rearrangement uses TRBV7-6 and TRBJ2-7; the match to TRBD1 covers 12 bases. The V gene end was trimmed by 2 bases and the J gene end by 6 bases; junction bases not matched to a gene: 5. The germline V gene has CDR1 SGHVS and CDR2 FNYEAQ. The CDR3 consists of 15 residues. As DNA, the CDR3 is TGTGCCAGCAGCTTATCGGGACAGGGGGCGAGCGAGCAGTACTTC. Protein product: CASSLSGQGASEQYF.

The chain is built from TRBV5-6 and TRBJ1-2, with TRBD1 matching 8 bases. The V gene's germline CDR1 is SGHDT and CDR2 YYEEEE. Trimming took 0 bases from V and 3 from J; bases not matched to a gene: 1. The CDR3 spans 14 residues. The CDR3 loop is CASSLARGHYGYTF. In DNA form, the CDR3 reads TGTGCCAGCAGCTTGGCCAGGGGGCACTATGGCTACACCTTC.

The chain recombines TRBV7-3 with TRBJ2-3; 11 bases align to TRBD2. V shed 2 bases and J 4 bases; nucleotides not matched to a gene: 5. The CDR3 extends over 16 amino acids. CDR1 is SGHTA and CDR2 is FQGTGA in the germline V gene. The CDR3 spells CASSLASGGRPDTQYF. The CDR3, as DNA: TGTGCCAGCAGCTTAGCTAGCGGGGGGCGGCCAGATACGCAGTATTTT.

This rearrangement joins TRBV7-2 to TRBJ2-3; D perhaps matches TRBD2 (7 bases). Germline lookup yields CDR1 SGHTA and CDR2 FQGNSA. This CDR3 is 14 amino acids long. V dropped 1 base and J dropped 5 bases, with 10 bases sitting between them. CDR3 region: CASSLGGGGDTQYF. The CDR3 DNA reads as TGTGCCAGCAGCTTAGGCGGGGGCGGAGATACGCAGTATTTT.

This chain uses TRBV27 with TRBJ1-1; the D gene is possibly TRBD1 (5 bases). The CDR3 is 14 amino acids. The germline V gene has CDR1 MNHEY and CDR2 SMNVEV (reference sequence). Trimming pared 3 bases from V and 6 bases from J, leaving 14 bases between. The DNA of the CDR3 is TGTGCCAGCAGTTTGGGTTGGGAGGGGCCTGAAGCTTTCTTT. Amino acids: CASSLGWEGPEAFF.

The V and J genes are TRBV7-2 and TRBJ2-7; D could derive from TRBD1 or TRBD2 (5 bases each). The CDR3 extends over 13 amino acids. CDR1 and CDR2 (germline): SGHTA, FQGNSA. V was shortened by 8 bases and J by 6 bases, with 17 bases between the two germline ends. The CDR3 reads CASARQGEREQYF. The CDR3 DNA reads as TGTGCCAGCGCAAGGCAGGGAGAGCGCGAGCAGTACTTC. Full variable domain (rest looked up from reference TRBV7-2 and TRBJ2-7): GAGVSQSPSNKVTEKGKDVELRCDPISGHTALYWYRQSLGQGLEFLIYFQGNSAPDKSGLPSDRFSAERTGGSVSTLTIQRTQQEDSAVYLCASARQGEREQYFGPGTRLTVT.

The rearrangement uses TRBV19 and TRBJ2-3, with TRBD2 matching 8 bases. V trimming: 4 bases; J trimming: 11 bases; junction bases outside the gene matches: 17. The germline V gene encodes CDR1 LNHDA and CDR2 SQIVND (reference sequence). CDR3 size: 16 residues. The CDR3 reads CASSTGGGIHRLVQYF. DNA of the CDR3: TGTGCCAGTAGTACTGGCGGGGGGATACACAGATTGGTGCAGTATTTT. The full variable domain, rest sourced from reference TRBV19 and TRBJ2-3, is DGGITQSPKYLFRKEGQNVTLSCEQNLNHDAMYWYRQDPGQGLRLIYYSQIVNDFQKGDIAEGYSVSREKKESFPLTVTSAQKNPTAFYLCASSTGGGIHRLVQYFGPGTRLTVL.

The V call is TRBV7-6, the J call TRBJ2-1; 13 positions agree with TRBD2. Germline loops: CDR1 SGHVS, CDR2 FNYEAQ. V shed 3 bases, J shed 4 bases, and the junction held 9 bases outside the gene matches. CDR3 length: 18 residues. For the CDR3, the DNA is TGTGCCAGCAGCTTGTCGACTCCGGGACTAGCGGGATACAATGAGCAGTTCTTC. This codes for CASSLSTPGLAGYNEQFF.

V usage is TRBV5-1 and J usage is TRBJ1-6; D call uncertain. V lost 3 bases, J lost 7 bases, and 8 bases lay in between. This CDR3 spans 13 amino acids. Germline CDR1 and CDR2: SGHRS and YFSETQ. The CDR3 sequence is CASSYSENSPLHF. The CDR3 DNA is TGCGCCAGCAGCTACTCAGAAAATTCACCCCTCCACTTT.

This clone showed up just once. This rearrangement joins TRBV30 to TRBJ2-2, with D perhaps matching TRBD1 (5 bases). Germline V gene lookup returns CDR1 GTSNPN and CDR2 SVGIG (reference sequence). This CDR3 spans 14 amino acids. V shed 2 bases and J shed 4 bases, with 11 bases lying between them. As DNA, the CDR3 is TGTGCCTGGAGTAGGGGTCTGGGCACCGGGGAGCTGTTTTTT. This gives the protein CAWSRGLGTGELFF. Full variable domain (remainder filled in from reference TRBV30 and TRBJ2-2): SQTIHQWPATLVQPVGSPLSLECTVEGTSNPNLYWYRQAAGRGLQLLFYSVGIGQISSEVPQNLSASRPQDRQFILSSKKLLLSDSGFYLCAWSRGLGTGELFFGEGSRLTVL.

The CDR3 region is CASSQGRTTSTDTQYF. CDR3 sequence (DNA): TGCGCCAGCAGCCAAGGAAGGACGACTAGCACAGATACGCAGTATTTT. The chain employs TRBV4-3 and TRBJ2-3; the D is unclear. Germline CDR1 and CDR2: LGHNA and YSLEER. The V end was cut by 1 base, the J end by 0 bases, with 11 bases between. CDR3 length equals 16 residues.

This CDR3 reads CASSSRQTGYTF. In DNA, the CDR3 is TGTGCCAGTAGTTCCAGACAGACCGGCTACACCTTC. J is TRBJ1-2 and V is TRBV19; TRBD1 is a possible D gene (5 bases). This CDR3 has 12 residues. The V and J ends lost 5 bases and 8 bases respectively, with 12 bases between them. Germline assignment: CDR1 LNHDA and CDR2 SQIVND (reference sequence).

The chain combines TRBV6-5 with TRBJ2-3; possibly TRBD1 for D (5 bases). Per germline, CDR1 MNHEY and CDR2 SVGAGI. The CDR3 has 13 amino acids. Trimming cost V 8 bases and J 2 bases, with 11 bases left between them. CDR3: CASGRGFTDTQYF. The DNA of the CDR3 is TGTGCCAGCGGAAGGGGATTCACAGATACGCAGTATTTT.

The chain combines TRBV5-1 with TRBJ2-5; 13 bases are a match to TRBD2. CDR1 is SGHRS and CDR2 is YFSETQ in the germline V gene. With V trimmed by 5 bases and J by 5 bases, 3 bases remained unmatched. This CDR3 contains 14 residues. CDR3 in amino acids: CASRPGLAGETQYF. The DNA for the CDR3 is TGCGCCAGCAGGCCGGGACTAGCGGGGGAGACCCAGTACTTC.

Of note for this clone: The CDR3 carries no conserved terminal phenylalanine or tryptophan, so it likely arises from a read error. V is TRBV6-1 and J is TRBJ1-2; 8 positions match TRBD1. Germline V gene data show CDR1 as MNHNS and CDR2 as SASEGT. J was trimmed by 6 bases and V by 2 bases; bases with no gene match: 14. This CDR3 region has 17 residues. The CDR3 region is CASSEKRGTGKSNGYTL. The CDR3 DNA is TGTGCCAGCAGTGAAAAGAGGGGGACAGGAAAAAGCAATGGCTACACCCTC.

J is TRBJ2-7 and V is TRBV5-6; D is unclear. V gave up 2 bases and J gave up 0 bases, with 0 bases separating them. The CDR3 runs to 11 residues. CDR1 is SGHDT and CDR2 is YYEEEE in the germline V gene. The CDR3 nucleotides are TGTGCCAGCAGCTTCTCCTACGAGCAGTACTTC. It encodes CASSFSYEQYF. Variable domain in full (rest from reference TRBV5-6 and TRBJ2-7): DAGVTQSPTHLIKTRGQQVTLRCSPKSGHDTVSWYQQALGQGPQFIFQYYEEEERQRGNFPDRFSGHQFPNYSSELNVNALLLGDSALYLCASSFSYEQYFGPGTRLTVT.

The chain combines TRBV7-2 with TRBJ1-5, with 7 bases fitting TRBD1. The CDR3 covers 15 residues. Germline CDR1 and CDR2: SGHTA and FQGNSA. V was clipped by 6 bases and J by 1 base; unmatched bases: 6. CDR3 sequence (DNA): TGTGCCAGCAGATACACAGGGGCCAGCAATCAGCCCCAGCATTTT. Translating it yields CASRYTGASNQPQHF. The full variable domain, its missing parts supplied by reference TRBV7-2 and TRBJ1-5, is GAGVSQSPSNKVTEKGKDVELRCDPISGHTALYWYRQSLGQGLEFLIYFQGNSAPDKSGLPSDRFSAERTGGSVSTLTIQRTQQEDSAVYLCASRYTGASNQPQHFGDGTRLSIL.

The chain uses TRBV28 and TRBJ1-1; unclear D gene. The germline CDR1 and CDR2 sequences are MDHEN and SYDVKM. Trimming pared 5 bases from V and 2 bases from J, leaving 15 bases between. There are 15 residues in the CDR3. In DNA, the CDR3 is TGTGCCAGCAGTGAAACCCAGACCTTTAACACTGAAGCTTTCTTT. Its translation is CASSETQTFNTEAFF.

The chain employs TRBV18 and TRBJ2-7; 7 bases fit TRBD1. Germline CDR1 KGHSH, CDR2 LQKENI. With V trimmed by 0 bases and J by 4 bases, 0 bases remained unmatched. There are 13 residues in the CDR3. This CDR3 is CASSPPTGYEQYF. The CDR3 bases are TGTGCCAGCTCACCACCGACAGGGTACGAGCAGTACTTC.

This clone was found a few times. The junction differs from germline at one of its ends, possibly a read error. CDR3 in DNA: TGTGCCAGCAGTTCCCTAAACAGGGATAACGATGGCTACACCTTC. It codes for CASSSLNRDNDGYTF. This rearrangement joins TRBV28 to TRBJ1-2; maybe TRBD1 (6 bases). Germline assignment: CDR1 MDHEN and CDR2 SYDVKM. CDR3 length: 15 amino acids.

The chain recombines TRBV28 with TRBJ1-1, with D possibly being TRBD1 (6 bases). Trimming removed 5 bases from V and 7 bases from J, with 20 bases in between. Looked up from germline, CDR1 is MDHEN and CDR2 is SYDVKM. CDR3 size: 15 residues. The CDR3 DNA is TGTGCCAGCAGTCCATCGACAGGACGGGGAGGTGAAGCTTTCTTT. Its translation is CASSPSTGRGGEAFF. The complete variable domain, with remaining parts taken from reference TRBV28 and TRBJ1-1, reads DVKVTQSSRYLVKRTGEKVFLECVQDMDHENMFWYRQDPGLGLRLIYFSYDVKMKEKGDIPEGYSVSREKKERFSLILESASTNQTSMYLCASSPSTGRGGEAFFGQGTRLTVV.

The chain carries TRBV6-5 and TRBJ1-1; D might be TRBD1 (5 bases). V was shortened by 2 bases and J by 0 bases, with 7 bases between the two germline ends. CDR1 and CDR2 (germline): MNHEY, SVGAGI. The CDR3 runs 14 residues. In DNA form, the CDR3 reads TGTGCCAGCAGTTACGGACAACTGAACACTGAAGCTTTCTTT. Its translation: CASSYGQLNTEAFF.

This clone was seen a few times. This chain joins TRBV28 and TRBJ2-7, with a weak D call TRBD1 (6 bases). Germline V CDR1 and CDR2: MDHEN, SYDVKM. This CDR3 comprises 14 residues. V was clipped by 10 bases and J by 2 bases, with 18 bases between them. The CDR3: CATYSGTGTYEQYF. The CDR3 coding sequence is TGTGCCACCTATTCGGGTACAGGGACCTACGAGCAGTACTTC.

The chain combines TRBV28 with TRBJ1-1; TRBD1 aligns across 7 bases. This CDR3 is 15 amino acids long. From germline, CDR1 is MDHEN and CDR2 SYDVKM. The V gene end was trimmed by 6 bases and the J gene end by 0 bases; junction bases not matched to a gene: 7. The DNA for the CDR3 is TGTGCCAGCAGCCCTGCCGACAGGGTGAACACTGAAGCTTTCTTT. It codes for CASSPADRVNTEAFF.

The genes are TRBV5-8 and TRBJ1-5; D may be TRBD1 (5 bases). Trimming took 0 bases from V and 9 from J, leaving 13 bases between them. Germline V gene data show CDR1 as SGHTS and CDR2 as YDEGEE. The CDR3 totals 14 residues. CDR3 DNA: TGTGCCAGCAGCTTGGGGGGGTCGGATCCGCCCCAGCATTTT. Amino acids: CASSLGGSDPPQHF.

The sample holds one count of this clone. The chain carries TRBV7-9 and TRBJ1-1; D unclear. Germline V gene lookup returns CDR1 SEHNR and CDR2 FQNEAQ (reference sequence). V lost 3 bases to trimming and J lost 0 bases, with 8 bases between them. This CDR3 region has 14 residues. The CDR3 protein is CASSLGDMNTEAFF. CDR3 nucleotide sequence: TGTGCCAGCAGCTTGGGCGATATGAACACTGAAGCTTTCTTT.

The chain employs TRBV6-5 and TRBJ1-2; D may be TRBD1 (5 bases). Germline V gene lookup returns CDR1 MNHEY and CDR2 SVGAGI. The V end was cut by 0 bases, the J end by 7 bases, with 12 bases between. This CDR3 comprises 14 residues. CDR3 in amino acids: CASSYSGGAGGYTF. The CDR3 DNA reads TGTGCCAGCAGTTACTCAGGAGGGGCGGGTGGCTACACCTTC.

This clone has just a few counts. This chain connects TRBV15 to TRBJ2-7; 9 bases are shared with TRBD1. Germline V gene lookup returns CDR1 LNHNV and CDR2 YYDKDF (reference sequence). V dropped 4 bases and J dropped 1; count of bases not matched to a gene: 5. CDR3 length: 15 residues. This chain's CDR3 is CATSNAGTGSYEQYF. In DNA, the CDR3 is TGTGCCACCAGCAATGCCGGGACAGGGTCCTACGAGCAGTACTTC. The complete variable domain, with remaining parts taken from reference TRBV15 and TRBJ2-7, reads DAMVIQNPRYQVTQFGKPVTLSCSQTLNHNVMYWYQQKSSQAPKLLFHYYDKDFNNEADTPDNFQSRRPNTSFCFLDIRSPGLGDTAMYLCATSNAGTGSYEQYFGPGTRLTVT.